Below, 24 T cell receptor beta chains from the same sample are listed, as sequenced in a study of technical replicates of blood from a handful of donors. Clones were sequenced by immunoSEQ multiplex PCR, and TCRdb holds only the in-frame ones, with some missing. The sample includes approximately 87,000 clones, approximately 96% of them seen just once. The specimen sequenced was T cells isolated from PBMCs. The origin of the receptors is a human donor in good health.

This chain's CDR3 is CASSDPGLAAYSSYNEQFF. Written as DNA, the CDR3 is TGTGCCAGCAGTGATCCGGGACTAGCGGCCTACAGCTCCTACAATGAGCAGTTCTTC. The chain carries TRBV2 and TRBJ2-1; TRBD2 aligns across 11 bases. Germline values: CDR1 SNHLY, CDR2 FYNNEI. The CDR3 loop spans 19 amino acids. V lost 3 bases, J lost 0 bases, and 10 bases stayed unmatched.

The V and J genes are TRBV5-6 and TRBJ2-1, with TRBD2 matching 10 bases. Trimming took 4 bases from V and 0 from J; bases not matched to a gene: 13. The length of the CDR3 is 19 residues. Germline V CDR1 and CDR2: SGHDT, YYEEEE. CDR3 amino acids: CASSPGTSVFGSSYNEQFF. The CDR3 DNA reads as TGTGCCAGCAGCCCGGGGACTAGCGTCTTTGGGAGCTCCTACAATGAGCAGTTCTTC. The entire variable domain, with the rest obtained from reference TRBV5-6 and TRBJ2-1, is as follows: DAGVTQSPTHLIKTRGQQVTLRCSPKSGHDTVSWYQQALGQGPQFIFQYYEEEERQRGNFPDRFSGHQFPNYSSELNVNALLLGDSALYLCASSPGTSVFGSSYNEQFFGPGTRLTVL.

The chain has TRBV7-9 and TRBJ1-4; D possibly corresponds to TRBD1 (6 bases). V was clipped by 7 bases and J by 1 base, with 19 bases between them. Germline V gives CDR1 SEHNR, CDR2 FQNEAQ (reference sequence). The CDR3 totals 17 residues. CDR3 nucleotides: TGTGCCAGCACCGTTCAGCTCCAGGGGTTAACTAATGAAAAACTGTTTTTT. Translation gives CASTVQLQGLTNEKLFF.

In this sample, this clone turned up once. J is TRBJ1-3 and V is TRBV10-3, with TRBD1 identical over 7 bases. Germline V gene lookup returns CDR1 ENHRY and CDR2 SYGVKD. There are 18 residues in the CDR3. The V segment lost 0 bases and the J segment 3 bases; nucleotides outside the gene matches: 11. CDR3 amino acids: CAISESTGEKAFGNTIYF. The CDR3, as DNA: TGTGCCATCAGTGAGTCAACAGGGGAAAAGGCTTTTGGAAACACCATATATTTT.

CDR3: CAGKSYGSGLDGPAYEQYF. DNA for the CDR3: TGTGCCGGAAAATCCTACGGATCGGGACTAGACGGTCCGGCCTACGAGCAGTACTTC. This rearrangement joins TRBV30 to TRBJ2-7, with 8 bases aligning to TRBD2. Trimming took 8 bases from V and 2 from J; bases not matched to a gene: 26. The CDR3 sequence is 19 residues long. CDR1 is GTSNPN, CDR2 SVGIG, per germline (reference sequence).

This sequence joins TRBV11-3 and TRBJ1-3, with a possible D match to TRBD1 (6 bases). Germline assignment: CDR1 SGHNT and CDR2 YENEEA. The CDR3 has 19 amino acids. V gave up 5 bases and J gave up 0 bases, with 23 bases separating them. The CDR3 is CASSILRDRISSSGNTIYF. The DNA for the CDR3 is TGTGCCAGCAGCATCTTACGCGACAGGATCTCCTCCTCTGGAAACACCATATATTTT.

This chain uses TRBV28 with TRBJ1-5; 7 nucleotides align to TRBD1. Trimming took 1 base from V and 5 from J; bases not matched to a gene: 8. This CDR3 spans 16 amino acids. Looked up from germline, CDR1 is MDHEN and CDR2 is SYDVKM. CDR3 coding DNA: TGTGCCAGCAGTTTATTGGGCAGGGACAGTGATCAGCCCCAGCATTTT. Translating gives CASSLLGRDSDQPQHF.

This clone was detected once. The chain has TRBV11-3 and TRBJ2-7, with a possible D match to TRBD1 (5 bases). The V end was cut by 6 bases, the J end by 0 bases, with 9 bases between. Per the germline V gene, CDR1 is SGHNT and CDR2 is YENEEA. The CDR3 is made up of 13 amino acids. The CDR3 DNA follows: TGTGCCAGCAGTCGACAGATCTCCTACGAGCAGTACTTC. Its protein is CASSRQISYEQYF.

Notes on this clone: Mismatch with germline at one junction end may stem from a read error. Other DNA sequences in the sample encode the same CDR3. J is TRBJ1-5 and V is TRBV27; D perhaps matches TRBD1 (6 bases). The CDR3 spans 15 residues. The germline gives CDR1 MNHEY, CDR2 SMNVEV (reference sequence). CDR3 in DNA: TGTGCCAGCAGTTTATTTTGGGGGGGCAACCAGCCCCAGCATTTT. The encoded protein is CASSLFWGGNQPQHF.

The rearrangement links TRBV10-3 to TRBJ2-5, with a weak D call TRBD2 (7 bases). The ends were cut back, 3 bases at V and 6 bases at J, with 17 bases in the middle. This CDR3 contains 15 residues. CDR1 is ENHRY and CDR2 is SYGVKD in the germline V gene. The CDR3 DNA is TGTGCCATCAGTGATTGGGGGGGCGATAAGAAGACCCAGTACTTC. Its translation: CAISDWGGDKKTQYF.

The V call is TRBV5-1, the J call TRBJ1-4; TRBD1 agrees at 9 bases. V was clipped by 0 bases and J by 6 bases; unmatched bases: 3. The CDR3 is made up of 15 amino acids. Germline assignment: CDR1 SGHRS and CDR2 YFSETQ. In DNA, the CDR3 is TGCGCCAGCAGCTTGGACAGGGGGCGGGATGAAAAACTGTTTTTT. The encoded protein is CASSLDRGRDEKLFF.

The chain has TRBV5-4 and TRBJ2-1; possibly TRBD1 for D (6 bases). Trimming stripped 4 bases from V and 3 bases from J, with 14 bases between. Germline V gene data show CDR1 as SGHNT and CDR2 as YYREEE (reference sequence). The CDR3 extends over 15 amino acids. The CDR3 sequence is CASSENPGHYNEQFF. Here the CDR3 DNA reads TGTGCCAGCAGCGAGAATCCGGGACACTACAATGAGCAGTTCTTC.

The count of this clone is one. This chain links TRBV27 with TRBJ1-1; 7 bases are a match to TRBD1. This CDR3 is 15 amino acids long. Per germline, CDR1 MNHEY and CDR2 SMNVEV (reference sequence). Trimming took 3 bases from V and 4 from J; bases not matched to a gene: 8. The chain's CDR3 is CASSFQTGSATEAFF. The CDR3 nucleotides read TGTGCCAGCAGTTTCCAGACAGGGTCGGCCACTGAAGCTTTCTTT.

V and J are TRBV28 and TRBJ2-1, with 9 bases aligning to TRBD2. The V gene's germline CDR1 is MDHEN and CDR2 SYDVKM. This CDR3 has 16 residues. The junction had 7 bases not matched to a gene; V was cut back by 5 bases and J by 2 bases. CDR3 sequence reads: CASSPVAGEAYNEQFF. The DNA for the CDR3 is TGTGCCAGCAGTCCTGTAGCGGGAGAGGCCTACAATGAGCAGTTCTTC. Filled out from reference TRBV28 and TRBJ2-1, the complete variable domain reads DVKVTQSSRYLVKRTGEKVFLECVQDMDHENMFWYRQDPGLGLRLIYFSYDVKMKEKGDIPEGYSVSREKKERFSLILESASTNQTSMYLCASSPVAGEAYNEQFFGPGTRLTVL.

This chain connects TRBV30 to TRBJ2-5; possible D gene TRBD1, 5 bases. V gave up 4 bases and J gave up 2 bases, with 8 bases separating them. The CDR3 length is 12 residues. Germline loops: CDR1 GTSNPN, CDR2 SVGIG (reference sequence). The CDR3 reads CAWTTGQETQYF. The CDR3 DNA reads TGTGCCTGGACCACAGGACAAGAGACCCAGTACTTC.

The chain recombines TRBV27 with TRBJ1-5; tentatively, D is TRBD1 (6 bases). Per germline, CDR1 MNHEY and CDR2 SMNVEV (reference sequence). The CDR3 has 19 residues. V was trimmed by 4 bases and J by 1 base, leaving 23 bases between them. The CDR3 sequence: CASSSPEGQRVSSNQPQHF. The CDR3 bases are TGTGCCAGCAGTTCACCCGAAGGACAGCGTGTTTCGAGCAATCAGCCCCAGCATTTT.

This chain joins TRBV29-1 and TRBJ2-1, with D unresolved. There are 14 residues in the CDR3. From germline, CDR1 is SQVTM and CDR2 ANQGSEA. V lost 0 bases and J lost 4, with 10 bases in between. DNA for the CDR3: TGCAGCGTTGAAGATCTGGGCTTTTACAATGAGCAGTTCTTC. Translated: CSVEDLGFYNEQFF.

This clone showed up just once. This chain joins TRBV20-1 and TRBJ2-1; no reliable D call. With 6 bases removed from V and 4 bases from J, the gap between germline ends came to 4 bases. This CDR3 is 10 amino acids long. CDR1 DFQATT and CDR2 SNEGSKA come from the germline V gene (reference sequence). The CDR3 DNA sequence: TGCAGTGCCACATACAATGAGCAGTTCTTC. It is translated as CSATYNEQFF.

The chain links TRBV4-1 to TRBJ1-4; D remains ambiguous. Germline V gene data show CDR1 as MGHRA and CDR2 as YSYEKL. The CDR3 consists of 14 residues. V was shortened by 4 bases and J by 6 bases, with 12 bases between the two germline ends. This chain's CDR3 is CASSLEENYEKLFF. Here the CDR3 DNA reads TGCGCCAGCAGCCTGGAGGAGAACTATGAAAAACTGTTTTTT.

This chain joins TRBV7-2 and TRBJ1-5, with D unclear. Germline V gene data show CDR1 as SGHTA and CDR2 as FQGNSA. The CDR3 totals 14 residues. V was cut by 10 bases and J by 2 bases, with 15 bases left in between. The DNA for the CDR3 is TGTGCCACCTCGGGAAGGGTGGGCAATCAGCCCCAGCATTTT. It is translated as CATSGRVGNQPQHF.

The V call is TRBV6-1, the J call TRBJ1-2; maybe TRBD1 (6 bases). CDR3 size: 14 residues. Germline V gene sequence: CDR1 MNHNS, CDR2 SASEGT. Deletions cut 9 bases from V and 7 bases from J, with 21 bases between. CDR3 sequence: CASGLDSRLFGYTF. Here the CDR3 DNA reads TGTGCCAGTGGGTTGGACAGCCGACTGTTTGGCTACACCTTC.

The chain is built from TRBV10-2 and TRBJ2-7; the D is unclear. From germline, CDR1 is WSHSY and CDR2 SAAADI. V gave up 0 bases and J gave up 4 bases, with 10 bases separating them. The CDR3 spans 14 residues. The CDR3 DNA follows: TGCGCCAGCAGTGAGTCGCTAAACCATTACGAGCAGTACTTC. It yields the protein CASSESLNHYEQYF.

The chain recombines TRBV9 with TRBJ1-3; D is unresolved. The CDR3 contains 15 residues. Germline loops: CDR1 SGDLS, CDR2 YYNGEE. Trimming shortened V by 0 bases and J by 4 bases, and 11 bases separated the two germline ends. Written as DNA, the CDR3 is TGTGCCAGCAGCGTAGATCGCTCCGGGGGAAACACCATATATTTT. It translates to CASSVDRSGGNTIYF.

J is TRBJ1-2 and V is TRBV6-1, with 9 bases fitting TRBD1. CDR3 length equals 14 residues. Germline V gene sequence: CDR1 MNHNS, CDR2 SASEGT. With V trimmed by 5 bases and J by 4 bases, 5 bases remained unmatched. The CDR3 spells CASSTGGSRYGYTF. The CDR3 DNA follows: TGTGCCAGCAGTACAGGGGGCTCGCGCTATGGCTACACCTTC.